These 15 T cell receptor beta chains were sequenced from one sample in a study of blood T cell repertoires in COVID-19. Sequenced by immunoSEQ multiplex PCR; TCRdb stores in-frame clones only, minus some. The sample lists some 240,000 clones, 89% occurring once. The source material was peripheral blood. These receptors all come from a man between 60 and 70 years old who had recovered from COVID-19.

The rearrangement links TRBV6-6 to TRBJ1-4; 9 bases align to TRBD1. The length of the CDR3 is 17 residues. With 5 bases clipped from V and 7 bases from J, the junction kept 14 bases outside the gene matches. In germline, CDR1 is MNHNY, CDR2 SVGAGI (reference sequence). CDR3 bases: TGTGCCAGCAGTCCGCCGGGACAGGGCTCGTCCCGTGAAAAACTGTTTTTT. It specifies CASSPPGQGSSREKLFF.

The DNA for the CDR3 is TGTGCCAGCAGTGAGAGTGTTGGGGGGTGGGATACGCAGTATTTT. Translated, it gives CASSESVGGWDTQYF. The chain has TRBV2 and TRBJ2-3, with D perhaps matching TRBD2 (6 bases). CDR1 and CDR2 (germline): SNHLY, FYNNEI. CDR3 length: 15 amino acids. V lost 3 bases and J lost 6, with 16 bases in between.

This chain joins TRBV5-4 and TRBJ1-2, with TRBD1 identical over 7 bases. V shed 4 bases, J shed 2 bases, and the junction held 11 bases outside the gene matches. The CDR3 length is 16 residues. Germline V gene data show CDR1 as SGHNT and CDR2 as YYREEE (reference sequence). The CDR3 loop reads CASSPGQNVLNYGYTF. In DNA, the CDR3 is TGTGCCAGCAGCCCGGGACAGAACGTCTTAAACTATGGCTACACCTTC.

The chain links TRBV7-3 to TRBJ1-2; D gene uncertain. Germline CDR1 and CDR2: SGHTA and FQGTGA. The length of the CDR3 is 14 residues. V lost 5 bases and J lost 8, with 18 bases in between. CDR3 region: CASSPRTSAGGYTF. CDR3 bases: TGTGCCAGCAGCCCGCGAACATCGGCGGGCGGCTACACCTTC. The entire variable domain, with the rest obtained from reference TRBV7-3 and TRBJ1-2, is as follows: GAGVSQTPSNKVTEKGKYVELRCDPISGHTALYWYRQSLGQGPEFLIYFQGTGAADDSGLPNDRFFAVRPEGSVSTLKIQRTERGDSAVYLCASSPRTSAGGYTFGSGTRLTVV.

This chain joins TRBV5-6 and TRBJ1-3; maybe TRBD1 (6 bases). V was pared by 2 bases and J by 9 bases, with 18 bases between. The germline gives CDR1 SGHDT, CDR2 YYEEEE. The CDR3 loop spans 15 amino acids. CDR3 in amino acids: CASSLTGFGSPTIYF. For the CDR3, the DNA is TGTGCCAGCAGCTTAACAGGGTTCGGTTCCCCCACCATATATTTT. Variable domain in full (rest from reference TRBV5-6 and TRBJ1-3): DAGVTQSPTHLIKTRGQQVTLRCSPKSGHDTVSWYQQALGQGPQFIFQYYEEEERQRGNFPDRFSGHQFPNYSSELNVNALLLGDSALYLCASSLTGFGSPTIYFGEGSWLTVV.

The CDR3 loop reads CASSPRSPSSREVHSGANVLTF. Written as DNA, the CDR3 is TGCGCCAGCAGCCCTCGCTCCCCCTCTTCGCGGGAGGTCCACTCTGGGGCCAACGTCCTGACTTTC. The rearrangement joins TRBV4-3 to TRBJ2-6; the match to TRBD2 covers 8 bases. The CDR3 has 22 residues. J lost 0 bases, V lost 4 bases, and 20 bases had no gene match. Per germline, CDR1 LGHNA and CDR2 YSLEER.

CDR3: CAISKLQREGTDTQYF. CDR3 coding DNA: TGTGCCATCAGTAAACTCCAGCGGGAGGGCACAGATACGCAGTATTTT. The rearrangement joins TRBV10-3 to TRBJ2-3; 9 nucleotides match TRBD2. This CDR3 has 16 amino acids. V lost 5 bases, J lost 1 base, and 7 bases stayed unmatched. CDR1 and CDR2 from the germline V gene are ENHRY and SYGVKD.

The chain couples TRBV27 to TRBJ2-1, with TRBD2 identical over 13 bases. Per the germline V gene, CDR1 is MNHEY and CDR2 is SMNVEV (reference sequence). The CDR3 extends over 14 amino acids. V trimming: 6 bases; J trimming: 10 bases; junction bases outside the gene matches: 6. CDR3: CASRRLAGGWEQFF. CDR3 in DNA: TGTGCCAGCAGGAGACTAGCGGGGGGTTGGGAGCAGTTCTTC.

This clone was found a few times. V usage is TRBV28 and J usage is TRBJ2-2, with D possibly being TRBD2 (6 bases). Trimming cost V 6 bases and J 13 bases, with 18 bases left between them. The CDR3 is 13 amino acids. Germline assignment: CDR1 MDHEN and CDR2 SYDVKM. The DNA of the CDR3 is TGTGCCAGCAGCCGTGGGACTGCAGTAGGGCTGTTTTTT. Protein: CASSRGTAVGLFF.

In this sample, this clone turned up once. The V and J genes are TRBV24-1 and TRBJ2-3; no reliable D call. The V gene lost 3 bases and the J gene lost 5 bases, with 17 bases spanning the gap. This CDR3 has 16 amino acids. CDR1 is KGHDR and CDR2 is SFDVKD in the germline V gene. Here the CDR3 DNA reads TGTGCCACCAGTGATAGTAGCAGTTTAGCCGGAGATACGCAGTATTTT. As protein: CATSDSSSLAGDTQYF.

This clone is a singleton in its sample. The chain uses TRBV5-8 and TRBJ1-4; TRBD1 might be the D (5 bases). The CDR3 is made up of 15 amino acids. Germline V CDR1 and CDR2: SGHTS, YDEGEE. V lost 4 bases to trimming and J lost 10 bases, with 20 bases between them. CDR3: CASSTGTDVQRKLFF. The CDR3 coding sequence is TGTGCCAGCAGCACTGGGACTGACGTCCAACGAAAACTGTTTTTT.

The chain has TRBV6-5 and TRBJ1-2, with TRBD1 as a possible D gene (5 bases). V lost 5 bases, J lost 2 bases, and 12 bases lay in between. The CDR3 runs to 14 residues. Germline CDR1 reads MNHEY; CDR2 reads SVGAGI. The DNA for the CDR3 is TGTGCCAGCAGTCCTAGGGCAGGGAACTATGGCTACACCTTC. It specifies CASSPRAGNYGYTF.

The rearrangement uses TRBV15 and TRBJ2-5; D may be TRBD2 (6 bases). Germline V gene data show CDR1 as LNHNV and CDR2 as YYDKDF (reference sequence). Trimming took 0 bases from V and 1 from J, leaving 9 bases between them. The CDR3 has 15 residues. This CDR3 is CATSRDSGVQETQYF. CDR3 nucleotides: TGTGCCACCAGCAGAGATTCGGGAGTCCAAGAGACCCAGTACTTC. Combining the CDR3 with reference TRBV15 and TRBJ2-5 gives the whole variable domain DAMVIQNPRYQVTQFGKPVTLSCSQTLNHNVMYWYQQKSSQAPKLLFHYYDKDFNNEADTPDNFQSRRPNTSFCFLDIRSPGLGDTAMYLCATSRDSGVQETQYFGPGTRLLVL.

The chain is built from TRBV2 and TRBJ2-3, with TRBD2 identical over 8 bases. The germline V gene encodes CDR1 SNHLY and CDR2 FYNNEI. CDR3 length equals 14 residues. Trimming removed 4 bases from V and 6 bases from J; junction bases left unmatched: 6. As DNA, the CDR3 is TGTGCCAGCAGTGTCCGGGGGGGCGGCGATACGCAGTATTTT. Protein product: CASSVRGGGDTQYF.

This clone occurred once. J is TRBJ2-7 and V is TRBV7-9; 8 bases are a match to TRBD1. Germline loops: CDR1 SEHNR, CDR2 FQNEAQ (reference sequence). The CDR3 is 15 residues long. The ends lost 1 base at V and 2 bases at J; junction bases unmatched: 4. CDR3 in amino acids: CASSLEKGQAYEQYF. The CDR3 DNA reads as TGTGCCAGCAGCTTAGAAAAGGGACAGGCCTACGAGCAGTACTTC.